Presented here are 21 T cell receptor beta chains from one specimen sequenced in a study of blood T cell repertoires in COVID-19. Profiled with immunoSEQ multiplex PCR; TCRdb holds only in-frame clones, not every one. This table holds 200,000 to 250,000 clones, around four fifths found once. Material for sequencing was peripheral blood. All receptors derive from a woman aged 55 to 70 who had recovered from COVID-19.

The rearrangement links TRBV7-8 to TRBJ1-2, with a possible D match to TRBD1 (5 bases). Germline CDR1 SGHVS, CDR2 FQNEAQ. Trimming pared 3 bases from V and 2 bases from J, leaving 7 bases between. The CDR3 runs to 13 residues. The CDR3 nucleotides are TGTGCCAGCAGCTTGGGGCAGAACTATGGCTACACCTTC. It specifies CASSLGQNYGYTF.

The rearrangement joins TRBV7-2 to TRBJ2-3; 10 positions match TRBD2. Germline CDR1 reads SGHTA; CDR2 reads FQGNSA. V lost 2 bases and J lost 1; bases outside the gene matches: 6. This CDR3 region has 17 residues. CDR3 bases: TGTGCCAGCAGCTTATATAGCGGGGGGCTCCGCACAGATACGCAGTATTTT. Protein: CASSLYSGGLRTDTQYF.

The chain joins TRBV5-1 to TRBJ2-1, with D perhaps TRBD2 (5 bases). CDR1 and CDR2 from the germline V gene are SGHRS and YFSETQ. The CDR3 covers 16 residues. Deletions cut 6 bases from V and 0 bases from J, with 16 bases between. CDR3 DNA sequence: TGCGCCAGCAAGCTTCTCGGGGAAAGCTCCTACAATGAGCAGTTCTTC. As protein: CASKLLGESSYNEQFF.

The chain joins TRBV19 to TRBJ2-1, with 8 bases aligning to TRBD1. CDR3 length equals 15 residues. The germline V gene has CDR1 LNHDA and CDR2 SQIVND (reference sequence). Trimming removed 7 bases from V and 2 bases from J; junction bases left unmatched: 7. The CDR3 DNA is TGTGCCAGTAATTTTCCGGGACAGGCCTACAATGAGCAGTTCTTC. Translating gives CASNFPGQAYNEQFF.

The chain employs TRBV7-2 and TRBJ2-1; the match to TRBD2 covers 8 bases. The CDR3 covers 14 residues. Germline V gene lookup returns CDR1 SGHTA and CDR2 FQGNSA. The V and J ends lost 1 base and 9 bases, in that order; junction bases with no gene match: 5. CDR3 bases: TGTGCCAGCAGCTTAGGGACTAGCCGGATTGAGCAGTTCTTC. Its translation: CASSLGTSRIEQFF.

The chain couples TRBV2 to TRBJ2-3; D is perhaps TRBD2 (6 bases). CDR3 length: 15 amino acids. The germline V gene has CDR1 SNHLY and CDR2 FYNNEI. V lost 3 bases, J lost 3 bases, and 13 bases lay in between. The CDR3 DNA reads as TGTGCCAGCAGTGATCCAGCGGGTGAAACAGATACGCAGTATTTT. This translates into CASSDPAGETDTQYF. The entire variable domain, with the rest obtained from reference TRBV2 and TRBJ2-3, is as follows: EPEVTQTPSHQVTQMGQEVILRCVPISNHLYFYWYRQILGQKVEFLVSFYNNEISEKSEIFDDQFSVERPDGSNFTLKIRSTKLEDSAMYFCASSDPAGETDTQYFGPGTRLTVL.

The chain couples TRBV5-1 to TRBJ2-5; 8 nucleotides line up with TRBD2. Germline V gives CDR1 SGHRS, CDR2 YFSETQ. The CDR3 is 15 residues long. J was trimmed by 11 bases and V by 1 base; bases with no gene match: 13. The CDR3 DNA reads as TGCGCCAGCAGCTTGATGGCGGGGGGAACGTCCGGACAGTACTTC. It specifies CASSLMAGGTSGQYF.

V is TRBV30 and J is TRBJ2-7, with 10 bases aligning to TRBD1. Germline V lookup: CDR1 GTSNPN, CDR2 SVGIG (reference sequence). The length of the CDR3 is 15 residues. Trimming cost V 5 bases and J 4 bases; bases outside gene matches: 11. This chain's CDR3 is CAWDKGQGEGYEQYF. In DNA, the CDR3 is TGTGCCTGGGATAAAGGACAGGGGGAAGGTTACGAGCAGTACTTC.

The chain joins TRBV27 to TRBJ2-2; no clear D. Germline V gives CDR1 MNHEY, CDR2 SMNVEV (reference sequence). The V and J ends lost 3 bases and 6 bases respectively, with 8 bases between them. The CDR3 loop spans 13 amino acids. The CDR3 is CASSLTFSGELFF. The CDR3 coding sequence is TGTGCCAGCAGTTTGACTTTCTCCGGGGAGCTGTTTTTT.

The J gene is TRBJ1-1, the V gene TRBV5-6; 7 bases match TRBD1. Germline values: CDR1 SGHDT, CDR2 YYEEEE. This CDR3 is built from 13 residues. V shed 3 bases and J 6 bases; nucleotides not matched to a gene: 5. CDR3 residues: CASSSIDRAEAFF. CDR3 bases: TGTGCCAGCAGCTCCATTGACAGGGCTGAAGCTTTCTTT.

The chain combines TRBV6-5 with TRBJ2-3, with TRBD2 identical over 10 bases. The trim removed 5 bases at V and 12 bases at J, leaving 5 bases unmatched. Germline values: CDR1 MNHEY, CDR2 SVGAGI. The CDR3 is 12 residues long. The CDR3 loop reads CASSKTSGIQYF. The CDR3 DNA reads as TGTGCCAGCAGTAAAACTAGCGGGATTCAGTATTTT.

Turning to this clone: The sample holds other DNA sequences that translate to the same CDR3. The rearrangement joins TRBV5-1 to TRBJ2-3; D is unresolved. Trimming removed 0 bases at V and 1 base at J, with 6 bases between. The CDR3 is 14 residues long. The germline CDR1 and CDR2 sequences are SGHRS and YFSETQ. The CDR3 loop is CASSLEEGTDTQYF. DNA of the CDR3: TGCGCCAGCAGCTTGGAAGAGGGCACAGATACGCAGTATTTT.

This chain links TRBV10-3 with TRBJ2-1; 7 bases align to TRBD1. The CDR3 loop spans 15 amino acids. Germline trimming cut 5 bases from V and 7 bases from J; bases unmatched to any gene: 11. The germline V gene encodes CDR1 ENHRY and CDR2 SYGVKD. The CDR3 loop reads CAISQGESPLNEQFF. The CDR3 DNA sequence: TGTGCCATCAGTCAGGGGGAGTCCCCCCTAAATGAGCAGTTCTTC.

The V and J genes are TRBV18 and TRBJ1-2; D gene unclear. Trimming left V 6 bases short and J 2 bases short, with 16 bases between. This CDR3 comprises 15 residues. Germline lookup yields CDR1 KGHSH and CDR2 LQKENI. The CDR3 sequence is CASSPLETVNYGYTF. CDR3 DNA: TGTGCCAGCTCTCCTCTTGAGACTGTCAACTATGGCTACACCTTC.

In this sample, this clone turned up once. V and J are TRBV27 and TRBJ1-1; TRBD1 is a possible D gene (5 bases). This CDR3 spans 13 amino acids. V lost 8 bases to trimming and J lost 1 base, with 11 bases between them. CDR1 is MNHEY and CDR2 is SMNVEV in the germline V gene (reference sequence). The CDR3 region has the DNA TGTGCCAGCCGGAAGACAGCGAACACTGAAGCTTTCTTT. Protein: CASRKTANTEAFF.

This rearrangement joins TRBV18 to TRBJ2-1; TRBD2 matches at 8 bases. The CDR3 has 13 amino acids. The J segment lost 5 bases and the V segment lost 6 bases, leaving 3 bases of the junction unmatched. Germline loops: CDR1 KGHSH, CDR2 LQKENI. CDR3 amino acids: CASSLGLDNEQFF. The CDR3, as DNA: TGTGCCAGCTCGCTGGGACTAGACAATGAGCAGTTCTTC.

There are a few counts of this clone. V and J are TRBV27 and TRBJ2-2, with 10 bases identical to TRBD1. The CDR3 spans 19 residues. Germline CDR1 MNHEY, CDR2 SMNVEV (reference sequence). V dropped 3 bases and J dropped 5; count of bases not matched to a gene: 15. CDR3 in DNA: TGTGCCAGCAGTTTGAGCAAGGCCCGGACAGGGGGACAAACCGGGGAGCTGTTTTTT. As protein: CASSLSKARTGGQTGELFF.

This chain's CDR3 is CASRDQGQGGPHSYNEQFF. The DNA for the CDR3 is TGTGCCAGTAGAGATCAAGGACAGGGCGGCCCCCACTCCTACAATGAGCAGTTCTTC. The genes are TRBV19 and TRBJ2-1; 8 bases match TRBD1. The CDR3 has 19 amino acids. CDR1 is LNHDA, CDR2 SQIVND, per germline (reference sequence). Trimming removed 6 bases from V and 0 bases from J; junction bases left unmatched: 16.

The chain combines TRBV21-1 with TRBJ2-3; the D call of TRBD2 is as the table states it, not checked on the DNA. TRBV21-1 counts as a pseudogene. The CDR3 sequence is 16 residues long. Here the CDR3 DNA reads TGTGCCAGCAGCAATGAGCGGGGGGGCCCTACAGATACGCAGTATTTT. Amino acid sequence: CASSNERGGPTDTQYF.

In this sample, this clone turned up once. The V call is TRBV6-2 or TRBV6-3, the J call TRBJ1-1, with TRBD1 matching 8 bases. Germline values: CDR1 MNHEY, CDR2 SVGEGT. V was clipped by 4 bases and J by 0 bases; unmatched bases: 4. The CDR3 contains 15 residues. This chain's CDR3 is CASSSWTGMNTEAFF. The CDR3 coding sequence is TGTGCCAGCAGTTCCTGGACAGGGATGAACACTGAAGCTTTCTTT.

The V call is TRBV5-1, the J call TRBJ1-2; a weak D match, TRBD1 (5 bases). The V and J ends lost 0 bases and 6 bases respectively, with 9 bases between them. The CDR3 runs to 13 residues. In germline, CDR1 is SGHRS, CDR2 YFSETQ. The CDR3 here is CASSLGQRNGYTF. Written as DNA, the CDR3 is TGCGCCAGCAGCTTGGGACAGCGAAATGGCTACACCTTC.